This T cell receptor beta chain comes out of a study of blood T cells in healthy people across ages. Through a sample-barcoded 5' primer and a J-beta primer mix, a second PCR was run for 7 to 11 cycles. Via MiXCR, TCRdb re-called the 5' RACE reads, giving one row per CDR3 protein. The table includes around 1,700,000 distinct CDR3 sequences, 28% detected once. Specimen: blood. This sequence originates from a woman aged 25 to 45 in good health.

The CDR3 loop is CASSEAHSAEKLFF. The CDR3 region has the DNA TGTGCCAGCAGTGAAGCGCACAGCGCTGAAAAACTGTTTTTT. V usage is TRBV6-1 and J usage is TRBJ1-4; D uncertain. The V end was cut by 0 bases, the J end by 7 bases, with 9 bases between. The CDR3 runs 14 residues. The germline V gene encodes CDR1 MNHNS and CDR2 SASEGT.